Listed here is a single T cell receptor beta chain. This sample is drawn from a study of control samples from healthy donors and cancer patients. Germline CDR1 reads LNHNV; CDR2 reads YYDKDF (reference sequence). This CDR3 comprises 16 residues. The ends lost 6 bases at V and 4 bases at J; junction bases unmatched: 12. TCRdb's table, derived via immunoSEQ multiplex PCR, lists solely in-frame clones and lacks some. The sample shows 150,000 or so clones, roughly 93% of them seen only once. The chain has TRBV15 and TRBJ1-5; TRBD1 matches 7 bases. This clonotype was obtained from a man aged 18 to 30 in good health. Sequencing was carried out using blood. The CDR3 nucleotides read TGTGCCACCAGTAGGAAGGTGGCAGGGGGAAATCAGCCCCAGCATTTT. This encodes CATSRKVAGGNQPQHF.